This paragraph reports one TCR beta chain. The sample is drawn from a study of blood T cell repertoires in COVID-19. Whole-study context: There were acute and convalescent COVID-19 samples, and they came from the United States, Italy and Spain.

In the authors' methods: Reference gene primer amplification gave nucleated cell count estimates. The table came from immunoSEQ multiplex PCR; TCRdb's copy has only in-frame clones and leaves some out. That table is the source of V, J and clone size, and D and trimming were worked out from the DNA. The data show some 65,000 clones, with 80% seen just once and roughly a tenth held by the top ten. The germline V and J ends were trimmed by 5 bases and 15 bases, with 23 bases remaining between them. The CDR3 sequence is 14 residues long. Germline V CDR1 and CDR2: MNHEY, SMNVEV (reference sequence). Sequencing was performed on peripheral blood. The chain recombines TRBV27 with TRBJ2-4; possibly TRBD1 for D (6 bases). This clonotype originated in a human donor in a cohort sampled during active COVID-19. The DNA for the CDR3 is TGTGCCAGCAGTCCGCCGGAAACAGGGAACTTTCCGTACTTC. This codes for CASSPPETGNFPYF.